This TCR beta chain was sequenced in a study of blood T cell repertoires in COVID-19. Study summary: There were acute and convalescent COVID-19 samples, and they came from the United States, Italy and Spain. In each case, the material was cDNA or gDNA derived from T cells, B-cell-depleted T cells, or PBMCs.

Method: immunoSEQ multiplex PCR; TCRdb's copy keeps in-frame clones and lacks some. The sample consists of hundreds of thousands of clones, around nine tenths of them appearing once. Exposed enrollees had met someone with a PCR-confirmed or clinician-diagnosed COVID-19 case at some point within the 2 weeks before study entry. This sequence originates from a woman between 18 and 29 years old who had been exposed to COVID-19. The sequenced sample was PBMCs or T cells enriched from blood (not recorded which).

The CDR3 sequence is CASSSRTSGVSSYNEQFF. The CDR3 nucleotides are TGTGCCAGCAGCTCTCGGACTAGCGGCGTGAGCTCCTACAATGAGCAGTTCTTC. The chain carries TRBV11-2 and TRBJ2-1, with 10 bases lining up with TRBD2. Germline CDR1 SGHAT, CDR2 FQNNGV. The CDR3 spans 18 residues. V shed 4 bases, J shed 0 bases, and the junction held 9 bases outside the gene matches.